This T cell receptor (beta chain) was sequenced during a study of T cell repertoires in cytomegalovirus infection. On the study more broadly: In public TCR beta signatures, there were indications of both CMV infection and matching HLA type. Study conclusions and caveats: Across the ex vivo response, the dominant clonotypes were HLA-C-restricted CMV-specific TCR beta clonotypes. Summed frequency of shared TCR beta families picked out CMV carriers who also had the relevant HLA.

V lost 10 bases, J lost 4 bases, and 11 bases stayed unmatched. Germline CDR1 is MDHEN and CDR2 is SYDVKM. CDR3 length: 14 amino acids. This clonotype was counted many times. Antigen specificity is unknown. Via MiXCR, TCRdb re-called the reads, giving one row per CDR3 protein. Altogether 250,000 to 300,000 distinct CDR3 sequences are present, 25% being singletons, with the ten largest covering 11% to 15%. J is TRBJ1-1 and V is TRBV28, with 8 nucleotides matching TRBD1. The sample was PBMCs. The clonotype originates from a human donor in good health (CMV status not recorded). Some clones in this sample may be carry-over from other donors' samples. The CDR3 DNA reads TGTGCCACCATACCCCCCGGACAGGGCACTGAAGCTTTCTTT. This sequence encodes CATIPPGQGTEAFF.